The 20 T cell receptor beta chains listed next were all sequenced from one sample in a study of T cells in Graves' hyperthyroidism and ophthalmopathy. Using RNA transcripts as the source, TCR beta CDR3 regions were amplified. HTBI primers drove first-round RT-PCR of the TCR CDR3. TCRdb itself ran the multiplex PCR reads through MiXCR, one entry per CDR3 protein. The sample records under 400,000 distinct CDR3 sequences, around 25% being singletons. Material for sequencing was blood. The receptors originated from a man in his fifties with Graves' hyperthyroidism.

The count of this clonotype is one. This rearrangement joins TRBV27 to TRBJ1-1; D remains unclear. Germline assignment: CDR1 MNHEY and CDR2 SMNVEV (reference sequence). This CDR3 region has 13 residues. The V and J ends lost 2 bases and 3 bases respectively, with 7 bases between them. The CDR3 DNA follows: TGTGCCAGCAGTTTAGGGGTTTACACTGAAGCTTTCTTT. The encoded protein is CASSLGVYTEAFF.

This chain joins TRBV5-1 and TRBJ1-1, with 7 bases matching TRBD1. J gave up 7 bases and V 4 bases, and 7 bases lay outside the gene matches. CDR1 SGHRS and CDR2 YFSETQ come from the germline V gene. The length of the CDR3 is 13 residues. CDR3 DNA: TGCGCCAGCAGCCCTCAGGGGGGCAATGAAGCTTTCTTT. It translates to CASSPQGGNEAFF.

This clonotype turned up a few times. The V call is TRBV14, the J call TRBJ2-2, with 9 nucleotides matching TRBD2. Losses at the gene ends were 4 bases for V and 5 bases for J; bases not matched to a gene: 14. This CDR3 spans 18 amino acids. Germline V gene lookup returns CDR1 SGHDN and CDR2 FVKESK. For the CDR3, the DNA is TGTGCCAGCAGCCCGGCCGTCGTGGTAGCGGGAGAGACCGGGGAGCTGTTTTTT. This gives the protein CASSPAVVVAGETGELFF.

This clonotype appeared a few times. J is TRBJ2-2 and V is TRBV30; no clear D gene. The V gene's germline CDR1 is GTSNPN and CDR2 SVGIG (reference sequence). The CDR3 is 11 residues long. V dropped 3 bases and J dropped 3 bases, with 2 bases sitting between them. This CDR3 is CAWRDTGELFF. CDR3 nucleotide sequence: TGTGCCTGGAGGGACACCGGGGAGCTGTTTTTT.

This clonotype has a count of ten or more. The J gene is TRBJ2-7, the V gene TRBV27, with D possibly matching TRBD1 (8 bases). This CDR3 spans 14 amino acids. The germline V gene encodes CDR1 MNHEY and CDR2 SMNVEV (reference sequence). Trimming removed 5 bases from V and 3 bases from J, with 14 bases in between. The CDR3 reads CASSKQGGSYEQYF. Here the CDR3 DNA reads TGTGCCAGCAGTAAACAGGGGGGGAGCTACGAGCAGTACTTC.

This clonotype showed up many times. This sequence joins TRBV11-3 and TRBJ2-2; D call uncertain. This CDR3 contains 14 residues. V was trimmed by 2 bases and J by 7 bases, leaving 11 bases between them. The V gene's germline CDR1 is SGHNT and CDR2 YENEEA. Written as DNA, the CDR3 is TGTGCCAGCAGCTTAATCCGGTACAACGGGGAGCTGTTTTTT. Encoded protein: CASSLIRYNGELFF. The variable domain in full, completed from reference TRBV11-3 and TRBJ2-2, reads EAGVVQSPRYKIIEKKQPVAFWCNPISGHNTLYWYLQNLGQGPELLIRYENEEAVDDSQLPKDRFSAERLKGVDSTLKIQPAELGDSAVYLCASSLIRYNGELFFGEGSRLTVL.

The chain links TRBV4-1 to TRBJ2-7; no firm D call. CDR1 and CDR2 (germline): MGHRA, YSYEKL. This CDR3 has 14 amino acids. V was clipped by 1 base and J by 3 bases, with 10 bases between them. CDR3: CASSQGETYYEQYF. The CDR3 DNA reads TGCGCCAGCAGCCAAGGAGAGACATACTACGAGCAGTACTTC.

The V gene is TRBV7-9, the J gene TRBJ2-4; 7 bases match TRBD1. V lost 5 bases, J lost 8 bases, and 9 bases stayed unmatched. Germline-derived CDR1 and CDR2 are SEHNR and FQNEAQ (reference sequence). This CDR3 has 14 residues. The CDR3 DNA reads TGTGCCAGCAGCCCCCGACAGGGAATTGACATTCAGTACTTC. Its translation: CASSPRQGIDIQYF. Full variable domain (rest looked up from reference TRBV7-9 and TRBJ2-4): DTGVSQNPRHKITKRGQNVTFRCDPISEHNRLYWYRQTLGQGPEFLTYFQNEAQLEKSRLLSDRFSAERPKGSFSTLEIQRTEQGDSAMYLCASSPRQGIDIQYFGAGTRLSVL.

This clonotype was detected a few times. This chain joins TRBV6-1 and TRBJ2-1, with D tentatively TRBD2 (6 bases). The germline V gene encodes CDR1 MNHNS and CDR2 SASEGT. The CDR3 contains 15 residues. Trimming left V 7 bases short and J 4 bases short, with 17 bases between. The CDR3 sequence is CASIARLGQYNEQFF. CDR3 DNA sequence: TGTGCCAGCATCGCACGACTAGGCCAATACAATGAGCAGTTCTTC.

This clonotype was seen a few times. V gene TRBV3-1 combines with J gene TRBJ1-1; 7 nucleotides align to TRBD1. CDR3 size: 15 residues. Germline V gene lookup returns CDR1 LGHDT and CDR2 YNNKEL (reference sequence). The ends lost 0 bases at V and 2 bases at J; junction bases unmatched: 3. The CDR3 DNA follows: TGTGCCAGCAGCCAAGAAGGGACAGCAAACACTGAAGCTTTCTTT. Translating gives CASSQEGTANTEAFF.

This clonotype occurred a few times. The genes are TRBV11-2 and TRBJ2-5, with D perhaps matching TRBD1 (5 bases). V dropped 6 bases and J dropped 13 bases, with 15 bases sitting between them. Germline CDR1 and CDR2: SGHAT and FQNNGV. This CDR3 spans 11 amino acids. CDR3 DNA: TGTGCCAGCAGTTCAGGGATGAATCCGTACTTC. It translates to CASSSGMNPYF.

This chain connects TRBV7-9 to TRBJ2-2; 8 bases are a match to TRBD2. CDR1 and CDR2 from the germline V gene are SEHNR and FQNEAQ (reference sequence). Trimming cost V 7 bases and J 3 bases; bases outside gene matches: 7. This CDR3 contains 15 residues. The CDR3, as DNA: TGTGCCAGCACCAGCGGGAGAGGGGACACCGGGGAGCTGTTTTTT. Protein: CASTSGRGDTGELFF.

This clonotype was observed at least ten times. The chain has TRBV7-3 and TRBJ2-7, with D maybe TRBD2 (6 bases). The CDR3 is made up of 13 amino acids. Looked up from germline, CDR1 is SGHTA and CDR2 is FQGTGA. Trimming took 2 bases from V and 2 from J, leaving 7 bases between them. The CDR3 DNA sequence: TGTGCCAGCAGCTTATCTAGCGCCTACGAGCAGTACTTC. It is translated as CASSLSSAYEQYF. Drawing the rest from reference TRBV7-3 and TRBJ2-7, the complete variable domain is GAGVSQTPSNKVTEKGKYVELRCDPISGHTALYWYRQSLGQGPEFLIYFQGTGAADDSGLPNDRFFAVRPEGSVSTLKIQRTERGDSAVYLCASSLSSAYEQYFGPGTRLTVT.

This clonotype has just one count. The chain recombines TRBV28 with TRBJ2-7; 9 bases match TRBD1. Germline loops: CDR1 MDHEN, CDR2 SYDVKM. Trimming cost V 5 bases and J 3 bases; bases outside gene matches: 8. The CDR3 runs 15 residues. The CDR3 DNA sequence: TGTGCCAGCAGTGCCGGGACAGGGTGGCACTACGAGCAGTACTTC. Protein sequence: CASSAGTGWHYEQYF.

This clonotype was seen only a few times. The rearrangement joins TRBV7-2 to TRBJ2-1, with D hard to call. This CDR3 is built from 14 residues. Germline CDR1 and CDR2: SGHTA and FQGNSA. Trimming cost V 0 bases and J 8 bases, with 11 bases left between them. The CDR3, as DNA: TGTGCCAGCAGCTTAGCACGGTTTGTGGATGAGCAGTTCTTC. Translating gives CASSLARFVDEQFF.

This clonotype has at least ten counts. The chain joins TRBV6-1 to TRBJ2-7; D is undetermined. The CDR3 consists of 15 residues. Germline-derived CDR1 and CDR2 are MNHNS and SASEGT. V dropped 4 bases and J dropped 3 bases, with 16 bases sitting between them. In nucleotides, the CDR3 is TGTGCCAGCAGTGTTAGACCTGGCGAACTCTACGAGCAGTACTTC. Translating gives CASSVRPGELYEQYF.

This clonotype came up many times. The genes are TRBV24-1 and TRBJ1-1, with 7 nucleotides matching TRBD1. The CDR3 is made up of 15 amino acids. The germline V gene has CDR1 KGHDR and CDR2 SFDVKD. V dropped 12 bases and J dropped 1; count of bases not matched to a gene: 13. The CDR3 DNA follows: TGTGCCTCACCTACCCCTCGGACAGGGAACACTGAAGCTTTCTTT. This translates into CASPTPRTGNTEAFF.

The chain has TRBV28 and TRBJ1-2; weak D call: TRBD1 (5 bases). Germline V gives CDR1 MDHEN, CDR2 SYDVKM. There are 14 residues in the CDR3. V was shortened by 5 bases and J by 3 bases, with 13 bases between the two germline ends. The CDR3, as DNA: TGTGCCAGCAGTCCCCCCGGGGGGTACTATGGCTACACCTTC. The encoded protein is CASSPPGGYYGYTF.

This clonotype turned up a few times. This chain joins TRBV28 and TRBJ2-2; 8 positions agree with TRBD2. The CDR3 runs 15 residues. CDR1 is MDHEN and CDR2 is SYDVKM in the germline V gene. With 7 bases clipped from V and 3 bases from J, the junction kept 7 bases outside the gene matches. CDR3: CASTPIAGHTGELFF. DNA of the CDR3: TGTGCCAGCACCCCAATAGCGGGGCACACCGGGGAGCTGTTTTTT.

This clonotype was detected ten times or more. This chain links TRBV5-1 with TRBJ2-3, with D possibly being TRBD1 (5 bases). CDR3 length: 14 residues. The V gene lost 1 base and the J gene lost 3 bases, with 9 bases spanning the gap. CDR1 and CDR2 from the germline V gene are SGHRS and YFSETQ. CDR3 bases: TGCGCCAGCAGCTTGAGACAGTCGACAGATACGCAGTATTTT. Translated: CASSLRQSTDTQYF.